This T cell receptor (beta chain) was documented in a study of technical replicates of blood from a handful of donors. Only in-frame clones appear in the TCRdb table, and some are missing; sequencing was by immunoSEQ multiplex PCR. The sample holds fewer than 85,000 clones, over 90% seen once. The V gene's germline CDR1 is MNHNS and CDR2 SASEGT. Trimming shortened V by 3 bases and J by 2 bases, and 11 bases separated the two germline ends. This CDR3 has 15 amino acids. The source is a human donor in good health. This sequence joins TRBV6-1 and TRBJ1-5; D unresolved. The sequenced sample was T cells isolated from PBMCs. CDR3 in DNA: TGTGCCAGCAGTGACAGGCAAGTGGGCAATCAGCCCCAGCATTTT. Amino acids: CASSDRQVGNQPQHF.